Listed below are T cell receptor beta chains from one sample, sequenced in a study of cytomegalovirus exposure and HLA in healthy donors. Profiling relied on immunoSEQ multiplex PCR, and the TCRdb table lists in-frame clones only, not all of them. Of 50,000 to 65,000 clones in the sample, approximately 71% were seen once. Material for sequencing was PBMCs. These TCRs come from a man aged 45-65 years in good health and CMV-seropositive. The CDR3 runs from the conserved cysteine through the conserved F or W. Fields, in order: CDR3 length, clone size, D gene, J gene, V gene, CDR3 DNA, CDR3 protein. D genes are given only for firm matches. Size values are once, few and many counts, or a class for expanded clones, and some rows have none.

len: 15; abundance: -; d_gene: TRBD2; j_gene: TRBJ2-3; v_gene: TRBV5-4; CDR3nt: TGTGCCAGCAGCTCAACTAGCGGGAGAACAGATACGCAGTATTTT; CDR3aa: CASSSTSGRTDTQYF
len: 11; abundance: -; d_gene: -; j_gene: TRBJ1-2; v_gene: TRBV5-1; CDR3nt: TGCGCCAGCAGCTACGAGGGAGGCTACACCTTC; CDR3aa: CASSYEGGYTF
len: 17; abundance: -; d_gene: TRBD1; j_gene: TRBJ1-2; v_gene: TRBV30; CDR3nt: TGTGCCTGGAGTCCCCGGACAGGGATTCAGGGCTTCTATGGCTACACCTTC; CDR3aa: CAWSPRTGIQGFYGYTF
len: 12; abundance: -; d_gene: TRBD2; j_gene: TRBJ2-5; v_gene: TRBV10-1; CDR3nt: TGCGCCAGCAGCGGCGGGGGTGGGCCCCAGTACTTC; CDR3aa: CASSGGGGPQYF
len: 16; abundance: -; d_gene: TRBD1; j_gene: TRBJ2-7; v_gene: TRBV7-8; CDR3nt: TGTGCCAGCAGCTTAGACTTCGGGACAGGGGATTACGAGCAGTACTTC; CDR3aa: CASSLDFGTGDYEQYF
len: 17; abundance: -; d_gene: TRBD1; j_gene: TRBJ1-1; v_gene: TRBV7-9; CDR3nt: TGTTCCAGCAGCTTAGATCGACAGGGGTGGTATCACACTGAAGCTTTCTTT; CDR3aa: CSSSLDRQGWYHTEAFF
len: 15; abundance: -; d_gene: -; j_gene: TRBJ1-5; v_gene: TRBV25-1; CDR3nt: TGTGCCAGCAGTGAAGGGGGAAGGGAGGATCAGCCCCAGCATTTT; CDR3aa: CASSEGGREDQPQHF
len: 13; abundance: -; d_gene: TRBD1; j_gene: TRBJ1-4; v_gene: TRBV5-1; CDR3nt: TGCGCCAGCAGCCCTGGGACAGCTGAAAAACTGTTTTTT; CDR3aa: CASSPGTAEKLFF
len: 17; abundance: few; d_gene: TRBD2; j_gene: TRBJ2-1; v_gene: TRBV6-1; CDR3nt: TGTGCCAGCAGTGGGACTAGCGGGAAGAGCTCCTACAATGAGCAGTTCTTC; CDR3aa: CASSGTSGKSSYNEQFF
len: 14; abundance: -; d_gene: TRBD1; j_gene: TRBJ2-4; v_gene: TRBV27; CDR3nt: TGTGCCAGCAGTAACTACAGGGGGCTCAACATTCAGTACTTC; CDR3aa: CASSNYRGLNIQYF
len: 13; abundance: -; d_gene: -; j_gene: TRBJ1-1; v_gene: TRBV5-4; CDR3nt: TGTGCCAGCAGCTTAGCAACCAACACTGAAGCTTTCTTT; CDR3aa: CASSLATNTEAFF
len: 14; abundance: -; d_gene: -; j_gene: TRBJ2-6; v_gene: TRBV2; CDR3nt: TGTGCCAGCGTCCGGGACACGGGGGCCAACGTCCTGACTTTC; CDR3aa: CASVRDTGANVLTF
len: 14; abundance: few; d_gene: TRBD1; j_gene: TRBJ2-3; v_gene: TRBV9; CDR3nt: TGTGCCAGCAGCCGGATACAGGGGACAGATACGCAGTATTTT; CDR3aa: CASSRIQGTDTQYF
len: 13; abundance: once; d_gene: -; j_gene: TRBJ2-7; v_gene: TRBV2; CDR3nt: TGTGCCAGCAGTCCCGCCCGCGGGAACGAGCAGTACTTC; CDR3aa: CASSPARGNEQYF
len: 14; abundance: few; d_gene: -; j_gene: TRBJ2-7; v_gene: TRBV18; CDR3nt: TGTGCCAGCTCACCGCCGGGTGGAGGGTGGGAGCAGTACTTC; CDR3aa: CASSPPGGGWEQYF
len: 12; abundance: once; d_gene: -; j_gene: TRBJ2-1; v_gene: TRBV29-1; CDR3nt: TGCAGCGTCGGCGGGGATCTTAATGAGCAGTTCTTC; CDR3aa: CSVGGDLNEQFF
len: 11; abundance: once; d_gene: -; j_gene: TRBJ1-1; v_gene: TRBV20-1; CDR3nt: TGCAGTGCTAGAGATCGGGAAGGGGCTTTCTTT; CDR3aa: CSARDREGAFF
len: 14; abundance: -; d_gene: -; j_gene: TRBJ2-7; v_gene: TRBV5-1; CDR3nt: TGCGCCAGCAGCTTGGTAGCAGGGACCTACGAGCAGTACTTC; CDR3aa: CASSLVAGTYEQYF
len: 15; abundance: -; d_gene: TRBD1; j_gene: TRBJ2-5; v_gene: TRBV5-8; CDR3nt: TGTGCCAGCAGCTTAGGACAGGGTCTCCAAGAGACCCAGTACTTC; CDR3aa: CASSLGQGLQETQYF
len: 15; abundance: -; d_gene: -; j_gene: TRBJ1-1; v_gene: TRBV6-1; CDR3nt: TGTGCCAGCAGTGAGGTGCCACGACAGAACACTGAAGCTTTCTTT; CDR3aa: CASSEVPRQNTEAFF
len: 14; abundance: once; d_gene: TRBD1; j_gene: TRBJ1-2; v_gene: TRBV6-5; CDR3nt: TGTGCCAGCAGCCGCAGGGGGACAGTATGGAGGTACACCTTC; CDR3aa: CASSRRGTVWRYTF
len: 13; abundance: -; d_gene: -; j_gene: TRBJ1-5; v_gene: TRBV29-1; CDR3nt: TGCAGCGTTGAGTCAGGCCACAATCAGCCCCAGCATTTT; CDR3aa: CSVESGHNQPQHF
len: 14; abundance: once; d_gene: TRBD1; j_gene: TRBJ1-5; v_gene: TRBV6-5; CDR3nt: TGTGCCAGCAGCCTGGACAGGCGGGATCAGCCCCAGCATTTT; CDR3aa: CASSLDRRDQPQHF
len: 15; abundance: -; d_gene: TRBD1; j_gene: TRBJ1-1; v_gene: TRBV5-5; CDR3nt: TGTGCCAGCAGCCGGGGGGGACAGACGAACACTGAAGCTTTCTTT; CDR3aa: CASSRGGQTNTEAFF
len: 14; abundance: -; d_gene: TRBD2; j_gene: TRBJ2-7; v_gene: TRBV5-4; CDR3nt: TGTGCCAGCAGCTCGGCACTAGCGGGAGACGAGCAGTACTTC; CDR3aa: CASSSALAGDEQYF
len: 15; abundance: -; d_gene: -; j_gene: TRBJ2-1; v_gene: TRBV5-6; CDR3nt: TGTGCCAGCAGCTTTCCGGACAAGTTGAGGAATGAGCAGTTCTTC; CDR3aa: CASSFPDKLRNEQFF